This TCR beta chain was recovered during a study of prognosis after radiotherapy for stage I lung cancer. Study context: Patients were 10 to 15 men and 6 women aged roughly 50 to 85, median around 71 years.

As for this clonotype: Its antigen remains unidentified. This sequence is one base from a far larger clone and is likely a read error. The DNA is left out, because the CDR3 cannot be placed on it with certainty; the CDR3 is given as TCRdb lists it.

Multiplex PCR in two rounds served to amplify TCR beta CDR3 from genomic DNA. Amplification in first-round PCR relied on primers specific to each TRBV and TRBJ gene. Second-round PCR relied on universal primers. TCRdb re-called the multiplex PCR reads through MiXCR, storing one row per CDR3 protein. In the table there are about 51,000 distinct CDR3 sequences, about 32% of which are singletons. Study-wide points: Gene usage, both TRBV and TRBJ, reportedly differed between patients with metastases and patients without them.

The CDR3 is 13 residues long, ends included. Germline V gives CDR1 SEHNR, CDR2 FQNEAQ (reference sequence). The chain joins TRBV7-9 to TRBJ1-1. This specimen consisted of PBMCs, obtained before or after stereotactic body radiation therapy (not recorded which). The receptor's source is a donor over 45 with non-small cell lung cancer. The chain's CDR3 is CASSFGEGTEASF.